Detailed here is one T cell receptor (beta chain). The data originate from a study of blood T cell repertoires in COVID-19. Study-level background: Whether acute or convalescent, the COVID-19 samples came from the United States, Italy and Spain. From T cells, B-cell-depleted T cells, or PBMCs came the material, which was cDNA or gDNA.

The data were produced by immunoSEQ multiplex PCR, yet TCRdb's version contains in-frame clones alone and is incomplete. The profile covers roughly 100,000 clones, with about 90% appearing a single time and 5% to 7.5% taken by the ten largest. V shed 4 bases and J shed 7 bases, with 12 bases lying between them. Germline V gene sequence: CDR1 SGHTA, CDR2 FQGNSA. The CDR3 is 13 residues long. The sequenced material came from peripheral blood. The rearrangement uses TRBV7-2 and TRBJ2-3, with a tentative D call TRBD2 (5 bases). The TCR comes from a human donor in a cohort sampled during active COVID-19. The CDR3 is CASSWTVLNTQYF. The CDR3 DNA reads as TGTGCCAGCAGCTGGACTGTTCTGAATACGCAGTATTTT.